This TCR beta chain was sequenced in a study of shared clonotypes between healthy human individuals. General study findings and limits: Non-shared clonotypes showed lower generation probabilities than clonotypes common to all four donors. It was anticipated that sequencing depth would influence how many clonotypes donors shared.

A word on this clone: Its antigen is not identified.

It was CD45RO-negative cells, positively selected for CCR7, that made up naive CD8 cells, with terminally differentiated effector memory CD45RA+ cells excluded. Original handling: Without quality scores, immunoSEQ junctional reads could not be filtered like full-length reads. Sequenced by immunoSEQ multiplex PCR; TCRdb stores in-frame clones only, minus some. V, J and clone size were drawn from that table, and D and trimming were deduced from the DNA. The data hold some 740,000 clones, with almost 95% observed a single time. The source material was naive CD8+ T cells sorted from blood. The sequence derives from a man aged 25-45 years in good health.

The CDR3 region is CASSDPAGNTIYF. For the CDR3, the DNA is TGTGCCAGCAGCGACCCGGCTGGAAACACCATATATTTT. This chain uses TRBV9 with TRBJ1-3, with D uncertain. CDR3 size: 13 residues. Germline V gives CDR1 SGDLS, CDR2 YYNGEE. Trimming shortened V by 3 bases and J by 2 bases, and 6 bases separated the two germline ends.